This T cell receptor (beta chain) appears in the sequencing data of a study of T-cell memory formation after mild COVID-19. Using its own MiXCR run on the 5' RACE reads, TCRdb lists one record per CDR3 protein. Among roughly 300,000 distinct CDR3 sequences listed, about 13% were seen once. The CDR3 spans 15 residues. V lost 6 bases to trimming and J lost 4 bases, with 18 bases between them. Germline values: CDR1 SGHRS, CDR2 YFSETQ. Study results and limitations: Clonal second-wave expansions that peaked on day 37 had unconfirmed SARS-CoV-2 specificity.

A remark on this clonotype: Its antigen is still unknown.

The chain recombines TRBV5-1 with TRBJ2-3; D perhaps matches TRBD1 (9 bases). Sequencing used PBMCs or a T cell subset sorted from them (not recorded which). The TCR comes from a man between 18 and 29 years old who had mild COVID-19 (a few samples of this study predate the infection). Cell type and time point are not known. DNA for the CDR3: TGCGCCAGCAAGGTAGCGGGACAGGGACCAGATACGCAGTATTTT. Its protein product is CASKVAGQGPDTQYF.